Sequencing of this TCR beta chain was carried out in a study of T cell responses to AZD1222 COVID-19 vaccine. Sequenced by immunoSEQ multiplex PCR; TCRdb stores in-frame clones only, minus some. The profile shows 150,000 or so clones, 80% to 90% of them singletons. The CDR3 has 18 residues. With V trimmed by 1 base and J by 0 bases, 8 bases remained unmatched. Germline V CDR1 and CDR2: LNHDA, SQIVND (reference sequence). The genes are TRBV19 and TRBJ1-4; TRBD1 matches at 7 bases. The material sequenced was peripheral blood, taken on day 0 of AZD1222 vaccination. The sequence derives from an adult in good health. CDR3 coding DNA: TGTGCCAGTAGTATAGGCAGGGGGGCTGGGGCAACTAATGAAAAACTGTTTTTT. Its protein product is CASSIGRGAGATNEKLFF.